The 10 T cell receptor beta chains below come from one sample, sequenced in a study of blood T cell repertoires in COVID-19. Sequencing used immunoSEQ multiplex PCR; TCRdb keeps in-frame clones, though not all of them. Of 200,000 to 250,000 clones listed, about 90% were seen once; the top ten hold 2.5% to 3%. The sequenced sample was peripheral blood. These receptor sequences come from a woman aged 60-75 years with acute or convalescent COVID-19.

The chain couples TRBV9 to TRBJ1-4; TRBD1 aligns across 7 bases. The CDR3 runs to 15 residues. Germline V gene lookup returns CDR1 SGDLS and CDR2 YYNGEE. The V gene end was trimmed by 0 bases and the J gene end by 4 bases; junction bases not matched to a gene: 3. The CDR3 nucleotides are TGTGCCAGCAGCGTAGGGACAGGCCTTAATGAAAAACTGTTTTTT. Its translation is CASSVGTGLNEKLFF.

This clone was found a few times. The chain joins TRBV5-4 to TRBJ1-6; TRBD1 agrees at 7 bases. CDR3 size: 14 residues. Germline V lookup: CDR1 SGHNT, CDR2 YYREEE (reference sequence). The V segment lost 9 bases and the J segment 5 bases; nucleotides outside the gene matches: 8. The DNA of the CDR3 is TGTGCCACTTCCAGGGGGTCGAATAATTCACCCCTCCACTTT. Amino acid sequence: CATSRGSNNSPLHF.

The table lists this clone with a few counts. The chain links TRBV28 to TRBJ2-3; 9 bases match TRBD2. CDR1 MDHEN and CDR2 SYDVKM come from the germline V gene. Trimming removed 7 bases from V and 11 bases from J; junction bases left unmatched: 16. The CDR3 has 15 amino acids. CDR3 protein: CASTQPSAGGRGQYF. The CDR3 DNA reads as TGTGCCAGCACCCAACCGTCCGCGGGAGGGCGGGGGCAGTATTTT.

J is TRBJ2-7 and V is TRBV2; TRBD2 aligns across 10 bases. There are 16 residues in the CDR3. Losses at the gene ends were 4 bases for V and 4 bases for J; bases not matched to a gene: 10. Germline loops: CDR1 SNHLY, CDR2 FYNNEI. In DNA, the CDR3 is TGTGCCAGCAGTGGTGAAAGAGCGGGGGGGCGATACGAGCAGTACTTC. This encodes CASSGERAGGRYEQYF.

This chain connects TRBV6-5 to TRBJ2-1, with 9 bases that match TRBD2. The CDR3 is made up of 14 amino acids. Germline CDR1 and CDR2: MNHEY and SVGAGI. The ends lost 4 bases at V and 7 bases at J; junction bases unmatched: 5. The chain's CDR3 is CASSLAGVRNEQFF. The CDR3 nucleotides are TGTGCCAGCAGTTTAGCGGGAGTGAGGAATGAGCAGTTCTTC.

This chain uses TRBV5-1 with TRBJ2-3, with D perhaps TRBD2 (5 bases). Germline V gene lookup returns CDR1 SGHRS and CDR2 YFSETQ. Trimming shortened V by 0 bases and J by 5 bases, and 10 bases separated the two germline ends. The CDR3 has 14 residues. In DNA, the CDR3 is TGCGCCAGCAGCTTGGGCGGGTCAGGAGATACGCAGTATTTT. This encodes CASSLGGSGDTQYF.

The rearrangement links TRBV9 to TRBJ1-2; D is ambiguous. V gave up 4 bases and J gave up 3 bases, with 4 bases separating them. CDR1 is SGDLS, CDR2 YYNGEE, per germline. The CDR3 runs 11 residues. CDR3 amino acids: CASSSYYGYTF. The CDR3 DNA follows: TGTGCCAGCAGCTCATACTATGGCTACACCTTC.

The chain carries TRBV6-5 and TRBJ2-3; the match to TRBD1 covers 10 bases. The V and J ends lost 6 bases and 3 bases, in that order; junction bases with no gene match: 6. Germline loops: CDR1 MNHEY, CDR2 SVGAGI. The CDR3 spans 15 residues. CDR3 protein: CASRGQGRWTDTQYF. CDR3 sequence (DNA): TGTGCCAGCAGGGGACAGGGGAGGTGGACAGATACGCAGTATTTT.

This clone has more than one count but fewer than ten. V usage is TRBV12-3 or TRBV12-4 and J usage is TRBJ1-5; D possibly corresponds to TRBD1 (6 bases). The CDR3 has 13 residues. V was trimmed by 7 bases and J by 4 bases, leaving 11 bases between them. The CDR3, as DNA: TGTGCCAGCAAGAACAGGGCAAATCAGCCCCAGCATTTT. As protein: CASKNRANQPQHF.

The V gene is TRBV30, the J gene TRBJ1-2; perhaps TRBD1 as D (6 bases). Trimming took off 3 bases at V and 0 bases at J, with 14 bases between the two ends. The germline gives CDR1 GTSNPN, CDR2 SVGIG (reference sequence). This CDR3 contains 15 residues. CDR3 in amino acids: CAWSAGDPSNYGYTF. CDR3 nucleotides: TGTGCCTGGAGCGCAGGGGACCCATCTAACTATGGCTACACCTTC.